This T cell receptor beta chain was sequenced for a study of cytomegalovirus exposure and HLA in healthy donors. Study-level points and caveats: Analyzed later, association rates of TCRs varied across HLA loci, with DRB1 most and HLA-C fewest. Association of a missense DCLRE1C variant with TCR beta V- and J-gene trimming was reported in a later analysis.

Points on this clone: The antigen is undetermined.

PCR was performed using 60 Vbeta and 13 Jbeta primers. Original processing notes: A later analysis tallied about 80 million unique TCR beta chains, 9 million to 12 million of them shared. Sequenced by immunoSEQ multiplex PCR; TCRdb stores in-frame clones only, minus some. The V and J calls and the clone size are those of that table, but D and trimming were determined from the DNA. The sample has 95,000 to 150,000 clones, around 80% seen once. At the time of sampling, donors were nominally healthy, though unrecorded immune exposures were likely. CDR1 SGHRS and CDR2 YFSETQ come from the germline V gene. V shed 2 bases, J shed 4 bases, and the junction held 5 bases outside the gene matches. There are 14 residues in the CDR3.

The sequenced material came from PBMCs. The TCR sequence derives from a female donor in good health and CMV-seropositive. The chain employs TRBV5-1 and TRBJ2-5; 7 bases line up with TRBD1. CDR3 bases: TGCGCCAGCAGCTTATTGACAGGGTCAGAGACCCAGTACTTC. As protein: CASSLLTGSETQYF.